The 27 T cell receptor beta chains below come from one sample, sequenced in a study of blood T cell repertoires in COVID-19. Assay: immunoSEQ multiplex PCR; the TCRdb copy retains only in-frame clones and omits some. Here the sample spans roughly 250,000 clones, 88% being singletons. The source material was peripheral blood. Receptors originate from a man between 60 and 75 years old who had recovered from COVID-19.

The chain couples TRBV19 to TRBJ2-3; D may be TRBD2 (6 bases). V lost 4 bases to trimming and J lost 5 bases, with 10 bases between them. The CDR3 consists of 13 residues. Germline CDR1 is LNHDA and CDR2 is SQIVND (reference sequence). The CDR3 sequence is CASSRLGGDTQYF. The CDR3 DNA sequence: TGTGCCAGTAGTAGACTAGGTGGAGATACGCAGTATTTT. Filled out from reference TRBV19 and TRBJ2-3, the complete variable domain reads DGGITQSPKYLFRKEGQNVTLSCEQNLNHDAMYWYRQDPGQGLRLIYYSQIVNDFQKGDIAEGYSVSREKKESFPLTVTSAQKNPTAFYLCASSRLGGDTQYFGPGTRLTVL.

The chain joins TRBV5-1 to TRBJ1-1, with 7 bases matching TRBD1. Germline loops: CDR1 SGHRS, CDR2 YFSETQ. The CDR3 totals 15 residues. V lost 4 bases, J lost 0 bases, and 6 bases stayed unmatched. Written as DNA, the CDR3 is TGCGCCAGCAGCCCGGGACAGACTATGAACACTGAAGCTTTCTTT. Protein product: CASSPGQTMNTEAFF.

This sequence joins TRBV19 and TRBJ2-7; TRBD1 agrees at 7 bases. There are 13 residues in the CDR3. Germline-derived CDR1 and CDR2 are LNHDA and SQIVND (reference sequence). The ends lost 4 bases at V and 5 bases at J; junction bases unmatched: 5. DNA for the CDR3: TGTGCCAGTAGTACCAACAGGGGCAACGAGCAGTACTTC. This gives the protein CASSTNRGNEQYF.

This clone occurred once. The chain links TRBV12-3 or TRBV12-4 to TRBJ1-3, with D unclear. V lost 5 bases and J 2 bases, leaving 4 bases between the germline ends. CDR3 size: 12 residues. The CDR3 loop is CASSRAGNTIYF. The CDR3 DNA follows: TGTGCCAGCAGTCGAGCTGGAAACACCATATATTTT.

The chain combines TRBV11-3 with TRBJ2-1, with TRBD1 as a possible D gene (6 bases). Germline CDR1 and CDR2: SGHNT and YENEEA. The V end lost 4 bases, the J end lost 9 bases, and 13 bases lay between the germline ends. The CDR3 sequence is 13 residues long. As DNA, the CDR3 is TGTGCCAGCAGCTCACAGGGCGTTATTGAGCAGTTCTTC. Its translation: CASSSQGVIEQFF.

CDR3 amino acids: CASSGPPQYYEQYF. In DNA form, the CDR3 reads TGTGCCAGCAGCGGCCCCCCGCAGTACTACGAGCAGTACTTC. This chain links TRBV9 with TRBJ2-7; D unresolved. Germline V lookup: CDR1 SGDLS, CDR2 YYNGEE. The CDR3 is 14 residues long. V lost 3 bases, J lost 3 bases, and 13 bases lay in between.

The chain uses TRBV7-9 and TRBJ1-4; D is ambiguous. Germline loops: CDR1 SEHNR, CDR2 FQNEAQ (reference sequence). The CDR3 has 15 amino acids. V dropped 5 bases and J dropped 3 bases, with 13 bases sitting between them. The CDR3 protein is CASSPGSAANEKLFF. CDR3 in DNA: TGTGCCAGCAGCCCCGGGTCCGCTGCTAATGAAAAACTGTTTTTT. The full variable domain, in which reference TRBV7-9 and TRBJ1-4 provide the parts outside the CDR3, is DTGVSQNPRHKITKRGQNVTFRCDPISEHNRLYWYRQTLGQGPEFLTYFQNEAQLEKSRLLSDRFSAERPKGSFSTLEIQRTEQGDSAMYLCASSPGSAANEKLFFGSGTQLSVL.

CDR3 in amino acids: CASSFGGPVNEQYF. The DNA for the CDR3 is TGTGCCAGCAGCTTTGGGGGCCCGGTGAACGAGCAGTACTTC. V and J are TRBV12-1 and TRBJ2-7; the table's D call TRBD1 went unverified against the DNA. TRBV12-1 is a pseudogene locus. This CDR3 spans 14 amino acids.

The sample holds one count of this clone. J is TRBJ2-3 and V is TRBV5-4; TRBD2 aligns across 12 bases. Germline CDR1 reads SGHNT; CDR2 reads YYREEE (reference sequence). The CDR3 is made up of 16 amino acids. Unmatched junction bases numbered 6, after V lost 1 base and J lost 6 bases. The CDR3, as DNA: TGTGCCAGCAGCTTGCTAGCGGGGGGGCTATTGGATACGCAGTATTTT. The encoded protein is CASSLLAGGLLDTQYF.

The chain recombines TRBV11-2 with TRBJ2-7; 8 positions agree with TRBD2. After removal of 5 bases from V and 3 bases from J, the junction contained 12 bases not matched to a gene. Germline V gives CDR1 SGHAT, CDR2 FQNNGV. This CDR3 has 16 amino acids. CDR3 DNA sequence: TGTGCCAGCAGCACCCGAGGAGCGGGGGACATCTACGAGCAGTACTTC. It yields the protein CASSTRGAGDIYEQYF.

The gene calls are TRBV5-1 and TRBJ2-2; 7 bases align to TRBD1. J was trimmed by 2 bases and V by 4 bases; bases with no gene match: 11. The CDR3 totals 17 residues. Germline V gene lookup returns CDR1 SGHRS and CDR2 YFSETQ. DNA of the CDR3: TGCGCCAGCAGCAAGCCGACCGGGACAGCTAACACCGGGGAGCTGTTTTTT. Protein sequence: CASSKPTGTANTGELFF.

This chain uses TRBV12-3 or TRBV12-4 with TRBJ2-5, with D possibly being TRBD1 (6 bases). V gave up 3 bases and J gave up 6 bases, with 11 bases separating them. CDR3 length: 13 residues. In nucleotides, the CDR3 is TGTGCCAGCAGTTTGGCAGGGGTACAGACCCAGTACTTC. It specifies CASSLAGVQTQYF.

The chain is built from TRBV4-2 and TRBJ1-4; D is ambiguous. V lost 3 bases to trimming and J lost 4 bases, with 9 bases between them. The CDR3 is made up of 14 amino acids. Germline V lookup: CDR1 LGHNA, CDR2 YNFKEQ. The CDR3 bases are TGTGCCAGCAGCCAGAGCGCCGGTAATGAAAAACTGTTTTTT. Translating gives CASSQSAGNEKLFF.

The rearrangement uses TRBV6-5 and TRBJ2-7; no firm D call. The CDR3 has 15 residues. CDR1 and CDR2 (germline): MNHEY, SVGAGI. Trimming took off 10 bases at V and 1 base at J, with 20 bases between the two ends. The CDR3 here is CATNGGTERSYEQYF. As DNA, the CDR3 is TGTGCCACCAACGGCGGTACGGAGAGGTCCTACGAGCAGTACTTC.

CDR3 amino acids: CASSLGSGTGRLGYTF. CDR3 coding DNA: TGTGCCAGCAGCTTAGGGTCCGGGACAGGCCGGCTAGGCTACACCTTC. V and J are TRBV7-6 and TRBJ1-2; 8 bases map to TRBD1. V shed 1 base and J 8 bases; nucleotides not matched to a gene: 12. This CDR3 is 16 amino acids long. Germline CDR1 reads SGHVS; CDR2 reads FNYEAQ.

The chain recombines TRBV5-1 with TRBJ2-7; 10 bases map to TRBD1. The CDR3 is made up of 14 amino acids. From germline, CDR1 is SGHRS and CDR2 YFSETQ. The V segment lost 4 bases and the J segment 8 bases; nucleotides outside the gene matches: 9. CDR3 nucleotides: TGCGCCAGCAGCCTAGGGACAGGGGATATGAAGCAGTACTTC. Encoded protein: CASSLGTGDMKQYF. Together with reference TRBV5-1 and TRBJ2-7, the CDR3 gives the full variable domain: KAGVTQTPRYLIKTRGQQVTLSCSPISGHRSVSWYQQTPGQGLQFLFEYFSETQRNKGNFPGRFSGRQFSNSRSEMNVSTLELGDSALYLCASSLGTGDMKQYFGPGTRLTVT.

V usage is TRBV6-6 and J usage is TRBJ1-5; no firm D call. Germline-derived CDR1 and CDR2 are MNHNY and SVGAGI (reference sequence). The length of the CDR3 is 14 residues. V was pared by 10 bases and J by 1 base, with 14 bases between. CDR3 region: CATHGRSSNQPQHF. CDR3 sequence (DNA): TGTGCCACCCACGGGAGGTCGAGCAATCAGCCCCAGCATTTT.

The chain couples TRBV5-5 to TRBJ2-7; D gene uncertain. This CDR3 has 14 amino acids. Germline CDR1 SGHKS, CDR2 YYEKEE (reference sequence). Deletions cut 1 base from V and 0 bases from J, with 8 bases between. CDR3 residues: CASSLQYSSYEQYF. DNA of the CDR3: TGTGCCAGCAGCTTGCAATACTCCTCCTACGAGCAGTACTTC.

V is TRBV9 and J is TRBJ2-1; D perhaps matches TRBD2 (6 bases). The V gene's germline CDR1 is SGDLS and CDR2 YYNGEE. This CDR3 is built from 17 residues. V was cut by 2 bases and J by 0 bases, with 15 bases left in between. The CDR3 coding sequence is TGTGCCAGCAGCGTGGGGGGACCCCCGGGCTCCTACAATGAGCAGTTCTTC. This gives the protein CASSVGGPPGSYNEQFF.

V is TRBV4-1 and J is TRBJ2-5; 7 nucleotides match TRBD2. Germline V lookup: CDR1 MGHRA, CDR2 YSYEKL. There are 13 residues in the CDR3. Losses at the gene ends were 4 bases for V and 2 bases for J; bases not matched to a gene: 1. CDR3 coding DNA: TGCGCCAGCAGCCTGGGACTACAAGAGACCCAGTACTTC. It translates to CASSLGLQETQYF.

This rearrangement joins TRBV6-5 to TRBJ1-1; 10 bases are a match to TRBD1. V dropped 7 bases and J dropped 1; count of bases not matched to a gene: 3. CDR1 is MNHEY and CDR2 is SVGAGI in the germline V gene. The CDR3 extends over 14 amino acids. CDR3 amino acids: CASTRDRGNTEAFF. The CDR3 bases are TGTGCCAGCACCCGGGACAGGGGGAACACTGAAGCTTTCTTT.

The DNA of the CDR3 is TGTGCCAGCAGCCCTCGCGGCGGGGGGAGCTCCTACGAGCAGTACTTC. Residues: CASSPRGGGSSYEQYF. This chain uses TRBV4-2 with TRBJ2-7; TRBD2 aligns across 8 bases. Germline V gene sequence: CDR1 LGHNA, CDR2 YNFKEQ. The CDR3 length is 16 residues. V shed 4 bases, J shed 0 bases, and the junction held 8 bases outside the gene matches.

The rearrangement links TRBV4-2 to TRBJ1-2, with 9 nucleotides matching TRBD1. The CDR3 is made up of 15 amino acids. Trimming removed 4 bases from V and 2 bases from J; junction bases left unmatched: 5. CDR1 is LGHNA, CDR2 YNFKEQ, per germline. The CDR3 DNA sequence: TGTGCCAGCAGCCCCCCCGGACAGGGGAACTATGGCTACACCTTC. Its protein product is CASSPPGQGNYGYTF.

V is TRBV9 and J is TRBJ1-2; D gene uncertain. CDR1 and CDR2 (germline): SGDLS, YYNGEE. The CDR3 has 14 residues. Trimming pared 1 base from V and 4 bases from J, leaving 11 bases between. The CDR3 is CASSVTGVGYGYTF. Here the CDR3 DNA reads TGTGCCAGCAGCGTAACTGGTGTTGGCTATGGCTACACCTTC.

CDR3 coding DNA: TGCGCCAGCAGCCGGGGCGGGGGAGGAAACACTGAAGCTTTCTTT. This codes for CASSRGGGGNTEAFF. The genes are TRBV5-1 and TRBJ1-1; TRBD1 might be the D (5 bases). Trimming removed 4 bases from V and 2 bases from J, with 15 bases in between. The germline CDR1 and CDR2 sequences are SGHRS and YFSETQ. The CDR3 loop spans 15 amino acids.

Written as DNA, the CDR3 is TGTGCCAGCAGTCCCCGGACAGGGCAAATTCTAGCCAAAAACATTCAGTACTTC. Its protein is CASSPRTGQILAKNIQYF. The chain uses TRBV28 and TRBJ2-4, with TRBD1 matching over 8 bases. With 5 bases clipped from V and 0 bases from J, the junction kept 12 bases outside the gene matches. There are 18 residues in the CDR3. Germline V gene lookup returns CDR1 MDHEN and CDR2 SYDVKM.

This clone showed up just once. This chain connects TRBV14 to TRBJ2-7, with 8 bases aligning to TRBD2. V was pared by 4 bases and J by 0 bases, with 5 bases of the junction left unmatched. CDR1 SGHDN and CDR2 FVKESK come from the germline V gene. The CDR3 runs to 15 residues. This CDR3 reads CASSLRGGSSYEQYF. The CDR3 bases are TGTGCCAGCAGCCTTCGGGGGGGGAGCTCCTACGAGCAGTACTTC.